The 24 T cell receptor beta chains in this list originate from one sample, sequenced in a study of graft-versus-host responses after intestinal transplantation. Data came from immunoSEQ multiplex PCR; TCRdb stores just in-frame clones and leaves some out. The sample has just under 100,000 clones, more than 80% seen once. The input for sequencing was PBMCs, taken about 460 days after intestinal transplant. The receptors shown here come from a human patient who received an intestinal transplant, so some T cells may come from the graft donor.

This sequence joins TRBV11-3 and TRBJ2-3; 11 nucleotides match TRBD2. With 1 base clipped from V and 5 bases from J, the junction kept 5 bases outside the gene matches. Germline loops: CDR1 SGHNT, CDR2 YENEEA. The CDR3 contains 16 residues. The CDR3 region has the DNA TGTGCCAGCAGCTTAGGGGATGGGACTAGCGGAGATACGCAGTATTTT. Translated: CASSLGDGTSGDTQYF.

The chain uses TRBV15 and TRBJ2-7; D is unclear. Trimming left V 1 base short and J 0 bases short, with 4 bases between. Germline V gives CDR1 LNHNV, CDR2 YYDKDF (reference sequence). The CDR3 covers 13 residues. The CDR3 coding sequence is TGTGCCACCAGCAGAGGGACCTCCTACGAGCAGTACTTC. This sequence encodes CATSRGTSYEQYF.

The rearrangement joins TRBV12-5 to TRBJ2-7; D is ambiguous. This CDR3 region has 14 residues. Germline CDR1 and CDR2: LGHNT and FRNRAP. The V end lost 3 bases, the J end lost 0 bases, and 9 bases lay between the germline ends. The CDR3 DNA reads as TGTGCTAGTGGTTTAGCTCCAGACTCCTACGAGCAGTACTTC. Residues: CASGLAPDSYEQYF.

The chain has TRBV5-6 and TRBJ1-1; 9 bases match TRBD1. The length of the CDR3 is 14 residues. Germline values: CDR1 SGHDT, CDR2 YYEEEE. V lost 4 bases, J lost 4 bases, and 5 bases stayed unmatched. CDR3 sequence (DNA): TGTGCCAGCAGCCCGGGGACAGGGAGCACTGAAGCTTTCTTT. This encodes CASSPGTGSTEAFF.

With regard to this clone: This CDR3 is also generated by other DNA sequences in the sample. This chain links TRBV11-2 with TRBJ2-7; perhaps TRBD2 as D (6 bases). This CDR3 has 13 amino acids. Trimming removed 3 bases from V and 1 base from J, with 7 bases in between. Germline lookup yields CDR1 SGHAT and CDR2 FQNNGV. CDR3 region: CASSFGTSYEQYF. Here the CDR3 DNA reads TGTGCCAGCAGCTTCGGGACTTCCTACGAGCAGTACTTC.

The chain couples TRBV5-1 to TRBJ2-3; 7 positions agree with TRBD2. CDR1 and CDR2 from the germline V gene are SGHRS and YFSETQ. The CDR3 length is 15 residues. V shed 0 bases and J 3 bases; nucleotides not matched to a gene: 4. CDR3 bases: TGCGCCAGCAGCTTGGGACGCGGGGGAACAGATACGCAGTATTTT. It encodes CASSLGRGGTDTQYF.

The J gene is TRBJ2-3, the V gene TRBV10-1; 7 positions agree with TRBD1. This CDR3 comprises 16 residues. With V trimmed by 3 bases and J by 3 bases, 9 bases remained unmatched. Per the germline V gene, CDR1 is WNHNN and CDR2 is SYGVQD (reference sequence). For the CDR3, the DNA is TGCGCCAGCAGTGATTGGAAAGGGGGCCCGACAGATACGCAGTATTTT. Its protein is CASSDWKGGPTDTQYF.

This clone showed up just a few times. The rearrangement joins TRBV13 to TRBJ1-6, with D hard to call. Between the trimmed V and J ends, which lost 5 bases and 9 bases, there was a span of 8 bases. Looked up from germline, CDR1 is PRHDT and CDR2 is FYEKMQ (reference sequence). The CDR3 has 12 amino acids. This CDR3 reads CASSPFGSPLHF. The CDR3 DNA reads TGTGCCAGCAGCCCATTTGGTTCACCCCTCCACTTT. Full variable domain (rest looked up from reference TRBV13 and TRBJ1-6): AAGVIQSPRHLIKEKRETATLKCYPIPRHDTVYWYQQGPGQDPQFLISFYEKMQSDKGSIPDRFSAQQFSDYHSELNMSSLELGDSALYFCASSPFGSPLHFGNGTRLTVT.

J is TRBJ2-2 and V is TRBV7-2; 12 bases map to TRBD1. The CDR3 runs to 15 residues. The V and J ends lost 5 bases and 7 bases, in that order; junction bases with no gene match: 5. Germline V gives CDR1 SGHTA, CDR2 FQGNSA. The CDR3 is CASSRDRGLGGELFF. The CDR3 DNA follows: TGTGCCAGCAGCCGGGACAGGGGGCTAGGCGGGGAGCTGTTTTTT.

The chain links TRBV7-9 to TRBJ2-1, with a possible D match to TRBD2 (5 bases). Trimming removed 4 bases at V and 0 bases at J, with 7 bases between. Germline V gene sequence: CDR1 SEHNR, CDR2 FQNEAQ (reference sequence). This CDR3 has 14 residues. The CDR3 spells CASSYGNSYNEQFF. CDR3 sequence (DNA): TGTGCCAGCAGCTACGGGAACTCCTACAATGAGCAGTTCTTC.

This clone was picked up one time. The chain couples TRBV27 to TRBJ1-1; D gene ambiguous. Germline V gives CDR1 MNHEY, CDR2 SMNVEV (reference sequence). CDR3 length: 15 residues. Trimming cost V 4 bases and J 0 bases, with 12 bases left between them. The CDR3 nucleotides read TGTGCCAGCAGTTCCCGGACGGTGATGAACACTGAAGCTTTCTTT. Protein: CASSSRTVMNTEAFF.

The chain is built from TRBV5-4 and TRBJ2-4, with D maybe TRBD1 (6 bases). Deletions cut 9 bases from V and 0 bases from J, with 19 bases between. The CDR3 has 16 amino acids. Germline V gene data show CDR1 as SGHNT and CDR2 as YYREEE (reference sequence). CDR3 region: CANTDRKSLAKNIQYF. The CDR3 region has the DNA TGTGCCAACACGGACAGAAAATCACTAGCCAAAAACATTCAGTACTTC.

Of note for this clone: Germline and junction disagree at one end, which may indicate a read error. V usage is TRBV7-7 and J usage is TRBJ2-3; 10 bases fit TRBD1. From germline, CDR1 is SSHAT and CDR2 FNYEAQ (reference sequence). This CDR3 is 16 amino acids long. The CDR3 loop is CASSLGGTGEADTQYF. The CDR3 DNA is TGTGCTAGCAGCTTAGGCGGGACAGGGGAGGCAGATACGCAGTATTTT. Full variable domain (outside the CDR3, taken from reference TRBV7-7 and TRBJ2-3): GAGVSQSPRYKVTKRGQDVTLRCDPISSHATLYWYQQALGQGPEFLTYFNYEAQPDKSGLPSDRFSAERPEGSISTLTIQRTEQRDSAMYRCASSLGGTGEADTQYFGPGTRLTVL.

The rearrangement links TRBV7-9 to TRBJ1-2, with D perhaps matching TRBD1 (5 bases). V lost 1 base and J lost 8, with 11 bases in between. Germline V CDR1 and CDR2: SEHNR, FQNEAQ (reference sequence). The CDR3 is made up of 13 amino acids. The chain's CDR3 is CASSLEMTEGYTF. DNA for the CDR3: TGTGCCAGCAGCTTAGAAATGACAGAGGGCTACACCTTC.

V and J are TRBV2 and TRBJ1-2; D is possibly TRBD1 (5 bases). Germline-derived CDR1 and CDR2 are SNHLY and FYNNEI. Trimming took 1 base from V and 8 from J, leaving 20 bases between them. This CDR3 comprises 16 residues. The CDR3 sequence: CASSEVRRAGHKGYTF. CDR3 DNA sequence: TGTGCCAGCAGTGAAGTTAGGAGGGCAGGGCACAAGGGCTACACCTTC.

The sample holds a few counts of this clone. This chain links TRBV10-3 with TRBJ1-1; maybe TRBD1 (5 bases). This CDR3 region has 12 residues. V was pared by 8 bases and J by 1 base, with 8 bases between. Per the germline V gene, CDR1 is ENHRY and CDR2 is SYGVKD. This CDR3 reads CAISDRNTEAFF. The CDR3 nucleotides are TGTGCCATCTCCGACAGGAACACTGAAGCTTTCTTT.

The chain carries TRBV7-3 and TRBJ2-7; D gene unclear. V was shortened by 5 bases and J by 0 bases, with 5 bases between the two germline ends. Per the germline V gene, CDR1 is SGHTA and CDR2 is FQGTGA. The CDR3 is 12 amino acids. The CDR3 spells CASSGDSYEQYF. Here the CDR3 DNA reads TGTGCCAGCAGCGGGGACTCCTACGAGCAGTACTTC.

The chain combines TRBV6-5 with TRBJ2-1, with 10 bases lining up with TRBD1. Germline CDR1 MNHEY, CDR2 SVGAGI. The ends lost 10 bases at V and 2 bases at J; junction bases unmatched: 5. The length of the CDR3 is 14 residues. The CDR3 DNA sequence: TGTGCCACCCTTGGACAGGGGGCCTACAATGAGCAGTTCTTC. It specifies CATLGQGAYNEQFF.

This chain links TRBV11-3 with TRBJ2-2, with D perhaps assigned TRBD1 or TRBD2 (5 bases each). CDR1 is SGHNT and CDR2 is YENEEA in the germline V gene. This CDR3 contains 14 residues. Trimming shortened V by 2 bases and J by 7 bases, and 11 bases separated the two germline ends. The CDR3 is CASSLIQGDGELFF. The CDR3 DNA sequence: TGTGCCAGCAGCTTAATCCAGGGAGACGGGGAGCTGTTTTTT.

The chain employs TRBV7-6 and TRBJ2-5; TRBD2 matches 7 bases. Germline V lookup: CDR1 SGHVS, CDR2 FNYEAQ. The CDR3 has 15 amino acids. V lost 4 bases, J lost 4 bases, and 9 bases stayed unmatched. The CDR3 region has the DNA TGTGCCAGCAGCTCCGGTTTGACTAGCAGAGAGACCCAGTACTTC. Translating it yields CASSSGLTSRETQYF.

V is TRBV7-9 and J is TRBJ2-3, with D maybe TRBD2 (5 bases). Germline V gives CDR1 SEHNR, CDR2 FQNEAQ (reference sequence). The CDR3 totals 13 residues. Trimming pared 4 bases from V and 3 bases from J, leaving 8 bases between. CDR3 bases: TGTGCCAGCAGCTCTCGGGGAACAGATACGCAGTATTTT. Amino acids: CASSSRGTDTQYF.

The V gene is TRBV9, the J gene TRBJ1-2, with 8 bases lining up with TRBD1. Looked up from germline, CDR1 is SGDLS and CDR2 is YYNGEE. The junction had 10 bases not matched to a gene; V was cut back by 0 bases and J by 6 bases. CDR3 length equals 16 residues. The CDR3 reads CASSVAIGQGLDGYTF. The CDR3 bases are TGTGCCAGCAGCGTAGCTATCGGACAGGGCCTGGATGGCTACACCTTC.

CDR3 DNA sequence: TGTGCCCGGATGGGGCAGAGGGACATTCAGTACTTC. Translated, it gives CARMGQRDIQYF. The genes are TRBV19 and TRBJ2-4; D possibly matches TRBD1 or TRBD2 (5 bases each). Germline CDR1 LNHDA, CDR2 SQIVND (reference sequence). V was pared by 11 bases and J by 8 bases, with 16 bases between. There are 12 residues in the CDR3.

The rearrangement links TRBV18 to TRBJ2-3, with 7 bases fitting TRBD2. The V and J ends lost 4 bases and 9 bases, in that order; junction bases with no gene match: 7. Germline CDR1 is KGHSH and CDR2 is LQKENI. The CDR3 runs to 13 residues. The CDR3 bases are TGTGCCAGCTCACGGACGGGTAGCGGGACGCAGTATTTT. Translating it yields CASSRTGSGTQYF.